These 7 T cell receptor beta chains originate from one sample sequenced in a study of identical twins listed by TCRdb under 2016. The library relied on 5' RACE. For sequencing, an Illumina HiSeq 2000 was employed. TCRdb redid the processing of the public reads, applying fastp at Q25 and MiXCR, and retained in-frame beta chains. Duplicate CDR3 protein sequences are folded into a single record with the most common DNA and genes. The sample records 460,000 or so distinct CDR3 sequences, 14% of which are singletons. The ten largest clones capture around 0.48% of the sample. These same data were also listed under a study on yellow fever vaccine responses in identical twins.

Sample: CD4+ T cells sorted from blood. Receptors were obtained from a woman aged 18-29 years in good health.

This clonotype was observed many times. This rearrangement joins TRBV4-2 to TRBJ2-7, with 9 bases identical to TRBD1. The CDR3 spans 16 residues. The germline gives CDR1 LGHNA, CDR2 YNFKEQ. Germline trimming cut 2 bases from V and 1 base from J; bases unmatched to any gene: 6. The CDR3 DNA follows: TGTGCCAGCAGCCAAAAAGGCGGGACAGGGTCCTACGAGCAGTACTTC. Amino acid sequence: CASSQKGGTGSYEQYF.

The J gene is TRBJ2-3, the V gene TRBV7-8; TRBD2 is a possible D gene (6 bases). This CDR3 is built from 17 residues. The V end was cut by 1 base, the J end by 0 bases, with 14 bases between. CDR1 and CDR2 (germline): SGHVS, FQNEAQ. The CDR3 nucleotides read TGTGCCAGCAGCTTAGGGGGCCTAGCGTCTAGCACAGATACGCAGTATTTT. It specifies CASSLGGLASSTDTQYF. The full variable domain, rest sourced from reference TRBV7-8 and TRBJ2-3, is GAGVSQSPRYKVAKRGQDVALRCDPISGHVSLFWYQQALGQGPEFLTYFQNEAQLDKSGLPSDRFFAERPEGSVSTLKIQRTQQEDSAVYLCASSLGGLASSTDTQYFGPGTRLTVL.

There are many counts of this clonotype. The CDR3 coding sequence is TGTGCCAGCAGCTGGGGACTAGCGGGAAGGAATGAGCAGTTCTTC. Translated, it gives CASSWGLAGRNEQFF. V usage is TRBV5-6 and J usage is TRBJ2-1; 13 positions match TRBD2. The CDR3 runs 15 residues. Looked up from germline, CDR1 is SGHDT and CDR2 is YYEEEE. With V trimmed by 3 bases and J by 7 bases, 4 bases remained unmatched.

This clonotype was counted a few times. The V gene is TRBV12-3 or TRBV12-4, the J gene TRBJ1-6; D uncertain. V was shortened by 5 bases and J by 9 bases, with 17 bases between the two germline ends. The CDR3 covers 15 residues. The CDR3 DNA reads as TGTGCCAGCAGTGCCATAGGCGCGTCTGGTTCACCCCTCCACTTT. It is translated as CASSAIGASGSPLHF.

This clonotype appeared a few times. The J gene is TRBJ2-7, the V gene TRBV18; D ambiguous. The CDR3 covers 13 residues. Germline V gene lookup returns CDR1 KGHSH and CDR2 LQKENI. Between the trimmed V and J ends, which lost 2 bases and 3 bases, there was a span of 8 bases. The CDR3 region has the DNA TGTGCCAGCTCACCAGGGATCGGCTACGAGCAGTACTTC. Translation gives CASSPGIGYEQYF. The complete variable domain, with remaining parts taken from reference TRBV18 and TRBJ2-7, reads NAGVMQNPRHLVRRRGQEARLRCSPMKGHSHVYWYRQLPEEGLKFMVYLQKENIIDESGMPKERFSAEFPKEGPSILRIQQVVRGDSAAYFCASSPGIGYEQYFGPGTRLTVT.

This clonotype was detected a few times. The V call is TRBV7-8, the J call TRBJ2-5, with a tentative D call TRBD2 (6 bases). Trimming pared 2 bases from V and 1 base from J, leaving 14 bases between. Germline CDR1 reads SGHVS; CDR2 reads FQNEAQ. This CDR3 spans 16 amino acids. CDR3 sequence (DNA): TGTGCCAGCAGCTTATTGCGGGGCAACCTCCAAGAGACCCAGTACTTC. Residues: CASSLLRGNLQETQYF.

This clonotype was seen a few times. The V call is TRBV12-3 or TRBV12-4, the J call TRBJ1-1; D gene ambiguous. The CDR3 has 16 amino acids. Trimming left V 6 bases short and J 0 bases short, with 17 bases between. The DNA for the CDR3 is TGTGCCAGCAGCCTCTGGGGTACTCACATGAACACTGAAGCTTTCTTT. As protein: CASSLWGTHMNTEAFF.